This T cell receptor (beta chain) was sequenced for a study of T cell repertoires in cytomegalovirus infection. Whole-study findings and limits: Clonotypes of TCR beta that were HLA-C-restricted and CMV-specific dominated the ex vivo response.

One entry per CDR3 protein results from TCRdb running MiXCR on the reads. The sample lists 680,000 or so distinct CDR3 sequences, 35% seen once, with roughly 2.9% in the top ten. The CDR3 sequence is 16 residues long. Germline lookup yields CDR1 SGHTA and CDR2 FQGTGA. V gave up 5 bases and J gave up 0 bases; unmatched junction bases: 6. This clonotype was seen ten or more times. Its target is not known. V is TRBV7-3 and J is TRBJ1-1; the match to TRBD1 covers 10 bases. The sequenced sample was PBMCs. The sequence was obtained from a human donor in good health (CMV status not recorded). Some clones in this sample may be carry-over from other donors' samples. The CDR3 DNA is TGTGCCAGCAGCCCAGGGACAGGGGTCTTGAACACTGAAGCTTTCTTT. It is translated as CASSPGTGVLNTEAFF.